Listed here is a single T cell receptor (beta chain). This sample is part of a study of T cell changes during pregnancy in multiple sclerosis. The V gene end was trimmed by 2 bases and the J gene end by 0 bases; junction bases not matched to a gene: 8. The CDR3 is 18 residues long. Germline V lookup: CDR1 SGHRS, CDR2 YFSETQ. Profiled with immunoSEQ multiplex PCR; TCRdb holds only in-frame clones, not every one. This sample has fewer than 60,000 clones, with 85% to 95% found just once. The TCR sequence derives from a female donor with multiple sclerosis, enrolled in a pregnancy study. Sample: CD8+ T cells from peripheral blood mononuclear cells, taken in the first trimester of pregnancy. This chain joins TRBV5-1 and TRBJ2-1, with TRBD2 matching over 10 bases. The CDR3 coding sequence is TGCGCCAGCAGCTTACTAGCGGGGCGGACTAGCTCCTACAATGAGCAGTTCTTC. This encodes CASSLLAGRTSSYNEQFF.